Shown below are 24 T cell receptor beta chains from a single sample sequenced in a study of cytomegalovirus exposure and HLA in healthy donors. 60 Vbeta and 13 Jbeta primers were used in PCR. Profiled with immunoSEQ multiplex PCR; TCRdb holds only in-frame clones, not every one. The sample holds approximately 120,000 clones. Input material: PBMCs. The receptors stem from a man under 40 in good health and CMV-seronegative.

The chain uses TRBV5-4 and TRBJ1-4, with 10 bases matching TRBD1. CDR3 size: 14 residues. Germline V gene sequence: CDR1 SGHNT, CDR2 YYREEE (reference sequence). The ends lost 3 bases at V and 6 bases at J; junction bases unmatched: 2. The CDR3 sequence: CASSWTGGHEKLFF. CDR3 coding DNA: TGTGCCAGCAGCTGGACAGGGGGACATGAAAAACTGTTTTTT.

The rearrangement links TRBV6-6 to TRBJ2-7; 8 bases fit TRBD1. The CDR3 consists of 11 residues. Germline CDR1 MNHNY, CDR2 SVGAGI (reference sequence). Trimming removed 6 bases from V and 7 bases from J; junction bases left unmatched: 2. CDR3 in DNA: TGTGCCAGCAGCCAGGGGGCTGAGCAGTACTTC. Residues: CASSQGAEQYF.

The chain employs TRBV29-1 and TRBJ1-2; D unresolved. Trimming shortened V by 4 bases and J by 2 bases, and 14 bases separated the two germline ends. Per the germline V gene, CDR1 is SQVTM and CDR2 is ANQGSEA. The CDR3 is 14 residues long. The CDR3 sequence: CSVAMGDSNYGYTF. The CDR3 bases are TGCAGCGTTGCCATGGGCGATTCCAACTATGGCTACACCTTC.

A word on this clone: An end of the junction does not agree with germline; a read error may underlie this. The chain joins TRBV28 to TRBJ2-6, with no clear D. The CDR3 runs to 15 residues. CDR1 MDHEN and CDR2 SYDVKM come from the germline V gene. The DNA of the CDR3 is TGTGCCAGCTGCGTGGGTGACTCTGAGGCCAACGTCCTGACTTTC. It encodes CASCVGDSEANVLTF. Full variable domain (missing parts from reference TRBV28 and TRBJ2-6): DVKVTQSSRYLVKRTGEKVFLECVQDMDHENMFWYRQDPGLGLRLIYFSYDVKMKEKGDIPEGYSVSREKKERFSLILESASTNQTSMYLCASCVGDSEANVLTFGAGSRLTVL.

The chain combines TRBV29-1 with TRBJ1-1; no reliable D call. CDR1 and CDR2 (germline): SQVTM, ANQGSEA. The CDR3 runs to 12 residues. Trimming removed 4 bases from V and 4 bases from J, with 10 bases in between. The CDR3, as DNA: TGCAGCGTTGGGTTTCGGGGCACTGAAGCTTTCTTT. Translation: CSVGFRGTEAFF.

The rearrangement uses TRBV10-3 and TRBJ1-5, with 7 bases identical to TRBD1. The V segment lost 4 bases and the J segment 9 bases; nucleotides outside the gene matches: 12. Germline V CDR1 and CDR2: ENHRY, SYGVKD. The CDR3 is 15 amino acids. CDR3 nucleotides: TGTGCCATCAGTGGGGGGACAGCCGCTCAGTGGCCCCAGCATTTT. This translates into CAISGGTAAQWPQHF.

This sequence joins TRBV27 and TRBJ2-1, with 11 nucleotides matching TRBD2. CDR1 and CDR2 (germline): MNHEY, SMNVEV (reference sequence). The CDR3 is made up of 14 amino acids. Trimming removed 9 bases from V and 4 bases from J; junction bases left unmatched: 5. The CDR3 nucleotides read TGTGCCAGTTTAGCGGGAGGGCCTTACAATGAGCAGTTCTTC. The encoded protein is CASLAGGPYNEQFF.

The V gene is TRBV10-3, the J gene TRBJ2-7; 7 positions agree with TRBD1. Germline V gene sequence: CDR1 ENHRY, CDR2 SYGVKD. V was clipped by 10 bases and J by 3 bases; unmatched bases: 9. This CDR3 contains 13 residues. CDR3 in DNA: TGTGCCACTGGGACAGAGGATTACTACGAGCAGTACTTC. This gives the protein CATGTEDYYEQYF.

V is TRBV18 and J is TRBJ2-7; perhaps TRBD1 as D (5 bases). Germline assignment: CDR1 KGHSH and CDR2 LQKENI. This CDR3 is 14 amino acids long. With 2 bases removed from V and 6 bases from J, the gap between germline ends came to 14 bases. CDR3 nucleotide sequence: TGTGCCAGCTCACCAAGGCAGGGTCAGGGCGAGCAGTACTTC. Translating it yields CASSPRQGQGEQYF.

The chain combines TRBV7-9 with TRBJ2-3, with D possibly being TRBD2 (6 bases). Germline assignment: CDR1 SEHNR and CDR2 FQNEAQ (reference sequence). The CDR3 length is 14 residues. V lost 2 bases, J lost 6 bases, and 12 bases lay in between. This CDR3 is CASSLLRGDDTQYF. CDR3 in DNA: TGTGCCAGCAGCTTACTCCGCGGGGACGATACGCAGTATTTT.

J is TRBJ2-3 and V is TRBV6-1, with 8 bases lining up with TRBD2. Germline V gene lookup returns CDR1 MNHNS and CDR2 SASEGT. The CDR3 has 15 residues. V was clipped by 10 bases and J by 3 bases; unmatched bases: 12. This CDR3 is CATQDSGINTDTQYF. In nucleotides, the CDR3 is TGTGCCACCCAAGATAGCGGGATCAATACAGATACGCAGTATTTT.

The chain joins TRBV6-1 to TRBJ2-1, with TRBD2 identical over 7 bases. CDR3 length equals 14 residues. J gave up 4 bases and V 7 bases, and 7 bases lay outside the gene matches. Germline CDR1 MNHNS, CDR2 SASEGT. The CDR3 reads CASNGGGLYNEQFF. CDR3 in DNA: TGTGCCAGCAATGGGGGAGGGCTGTACAATGAGCAGTTCTTC.

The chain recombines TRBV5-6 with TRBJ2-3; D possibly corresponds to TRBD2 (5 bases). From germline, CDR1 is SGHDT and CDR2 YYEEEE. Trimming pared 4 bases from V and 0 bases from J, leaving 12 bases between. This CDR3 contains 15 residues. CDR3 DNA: TGTGCCAGCAGCCCGTGGCGGGCTAGCACAGATACGCAGTATTTT. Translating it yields CASSPWRASTDTQYF.

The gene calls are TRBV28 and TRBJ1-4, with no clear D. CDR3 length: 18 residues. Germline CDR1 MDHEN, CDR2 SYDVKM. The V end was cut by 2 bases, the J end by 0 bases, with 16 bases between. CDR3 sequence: CASSLPGSPSPTNEKLFF. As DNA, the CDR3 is TGTGCCAGCAGTTTACCCGGGAGCCCGTCCCCAACTAATGAAAAACTGTTTTTT.

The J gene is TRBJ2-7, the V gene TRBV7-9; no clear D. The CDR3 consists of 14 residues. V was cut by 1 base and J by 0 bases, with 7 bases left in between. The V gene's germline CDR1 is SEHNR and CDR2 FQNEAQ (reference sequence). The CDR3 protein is CASSLVADSYEQYF. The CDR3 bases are TGTGCCAGCAGCTTAGTTGCGGACTCCTACGAGCAGTACTTC.

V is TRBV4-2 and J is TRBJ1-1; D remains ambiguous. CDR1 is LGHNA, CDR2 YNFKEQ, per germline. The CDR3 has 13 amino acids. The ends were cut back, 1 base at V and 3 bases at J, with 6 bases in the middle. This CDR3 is CASSQVRDTEAFF. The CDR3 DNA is TGTGCCAGCAGCCAAGTTCGGGACACTGAAGCTTTCTTT.

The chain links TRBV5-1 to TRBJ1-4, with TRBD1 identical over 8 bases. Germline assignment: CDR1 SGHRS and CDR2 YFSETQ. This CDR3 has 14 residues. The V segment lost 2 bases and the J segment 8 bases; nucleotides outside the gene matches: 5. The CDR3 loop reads CASSFGQGGEKLFF. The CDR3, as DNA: TGCGCCAGCAGCTTTGGACAGGGAGGGGAAAAACTGTTTTTT.

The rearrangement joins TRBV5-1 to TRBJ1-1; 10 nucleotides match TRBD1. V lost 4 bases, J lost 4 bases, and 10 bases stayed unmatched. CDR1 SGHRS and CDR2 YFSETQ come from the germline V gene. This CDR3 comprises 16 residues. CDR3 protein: CASSVDRGRLGTEAFF. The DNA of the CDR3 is TGCGCCAGCAGCGTAGACAGGGGGCGCTTAGGCACTGAAGCTTTCTTT.

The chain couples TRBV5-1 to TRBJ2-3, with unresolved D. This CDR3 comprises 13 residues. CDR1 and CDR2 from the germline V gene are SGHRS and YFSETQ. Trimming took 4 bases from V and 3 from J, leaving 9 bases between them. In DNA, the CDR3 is TGCGCCAGCAGCGAGTTTTTAACAGATACGCAGTATTTT. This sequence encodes CASSEFLTDTQYF.

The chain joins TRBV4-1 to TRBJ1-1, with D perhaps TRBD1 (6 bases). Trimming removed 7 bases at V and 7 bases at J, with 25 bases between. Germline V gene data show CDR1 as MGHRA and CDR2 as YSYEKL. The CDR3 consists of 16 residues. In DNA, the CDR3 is TGCGCCAGCACTCAAAGTGGGAACAGGGTATGGGATGAAGCTTTCTTT. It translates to CASTQSGNRVWDEAFF.

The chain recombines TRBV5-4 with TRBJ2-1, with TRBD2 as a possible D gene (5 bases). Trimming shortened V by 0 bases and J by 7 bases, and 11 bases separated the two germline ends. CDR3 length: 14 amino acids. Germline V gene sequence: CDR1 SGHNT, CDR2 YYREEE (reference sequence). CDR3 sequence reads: CASSLGGRRNEQFF. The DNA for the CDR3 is TGTGCCAGCAGCTTGGGCGGAAGGAGGAATGAGCAGTTCTTC.

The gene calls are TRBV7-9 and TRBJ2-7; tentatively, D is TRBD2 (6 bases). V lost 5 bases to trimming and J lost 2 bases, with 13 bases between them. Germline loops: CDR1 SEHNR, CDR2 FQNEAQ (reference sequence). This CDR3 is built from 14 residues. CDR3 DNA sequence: TGTGCCAGCAGCCCCCGGGGACTGCCCTACGAGCAGTACTTC. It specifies CASSPRGLPYEQYF.

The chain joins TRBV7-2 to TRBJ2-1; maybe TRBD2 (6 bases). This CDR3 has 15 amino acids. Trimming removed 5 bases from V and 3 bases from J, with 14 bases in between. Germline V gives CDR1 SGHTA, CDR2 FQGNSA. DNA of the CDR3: TGTGCCAGCAGCGATGTGGGTAGCGGCTACAATGAGCAGTTCTTC. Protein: CASSDVGSGYNEQFF.

The CDR3 bases are TGTGCCAGCAGCCCATACAGGGATTCGGGACAGCCCCAGCATTTT. Translating it yields CASSPYRDSGQPQHF. The chain joins TRBV7-8 to TRBJ1-5; a weak D match, TRBD1 (6 bases). The CDR3 runs to 15 residues. From germline, CDR1 is SGHVS and CDR2 FQNEAQ. Trimming removed 5 bases at V and 7 bases at J, with 18 bases between.